This T cell receptor (beta chain) stems from a study of T-cell memory formation after mild COVID-19. Study-wide context: For the most part, TCR clusters were specific to one donor.

TCRdb used MiXCR to reprocess the 5' RACE reads, holding one entry per CDR3 protein. The data contain 400,000 to 500,000 distinct CDR3 sequences, roughly 20% of them singletons. This clonotype was counted at least ten times. CDR1 and CDR2 (germline): DFQATT, SNEGSKA (reference sequence). V lost 3 bases and J lost 4; bases outside the gene matches: 11. The CDR3 loop spans 15 amino acids. This chain joins TRBV20-1 and TRBJ1-2; 7 bases fit TRBD1. The sample consisted of PBMCs or a T cell subset sorted from them (not recorded which). This TCR was recovered from an adult woman who had mild COVID-19 (a few samples of this study predate the infection). Cell type and time point are not known. CDR3 sequence (DNA): TGCAGTGCTAGGACCCGACAGGGAGTGGGCTATGGCTACACCTTC. It codes for CSARTRQGVGYGYTF.